This entry is about one TCR beta chain. Researchers took RNA transcripts and amplified TCR beta CDR3 regions from them. Second-round multiplex PCR came after a first-round RT-PCR that employed HTBI primers. TCRdb used MiXCR to reprocess the multiplex PCR reads, holding one entry per CDR3 protein. The table has some 750,000 distinct CDR3 sequences, around 40% seen once; the top ten hold 44%. This entry is derived from a study of Graves' ophthalmopathy and Graves' hyperthyroidism. The sample comprised peripheral blood. The clonotype originates from an adult man with Graves' ophthalmopathy.

Here the CDR3 reads CASTKTGTPYGYTF. The CDR3 nucleotides are TGTGCCAGTACAAAAACCGGGACACCCTATGGCTACACCTTC. The rearrangement links TRBV19 to TRBJ1-2; a possible D gene is TRBD1 (6 bases). Trimming took 7 bases from V and 4 from J, leaving 16 bases between them. CDR3 length: 14 residues. Germline V gene data show CDR1 as LNHDA and CDR2 as SQIVND (reference sequence).